This T cell receptor beta chain was captured by sequencing in a study of breast tumors, draining lymph nodes, adjacent tissues. Study-level points and caveats: Tumor and nontumor repertoires were significantly more similar in luminal-like than in basal-like breast cancer. Most tumor T cells seemingly derive from lymph node, then expand in tumor. Tumor repertoires ranked between lymph nodes and nontumor tissue in diversity, with V and J gene preferences.

The CDR3 contains 12 residues. Germline-derived CDR1 and CDR2 are SGHAT and FQNNGV. Trimming shortened V by 1 base and J by 5 bases, and 4 bases separated the two germline ends. MiXCR, run by TCRdb on the multiplex PCR reads, gives a single entry per CDR3 protein. This sample carries several thousand distinct CDR3 sequences, under 50% of them seen once, and the ten largest clones take 12% to 15%. About this clonotype: The antigen is unknown.

The source is a female donor with breast cancer. Some clones in this sample may be carry-over from other donors' samples. What was sequenced was tumor-adjacent breast tissue. This chain links TRBV11-2 with TRBJ2-3; D remains ambiguous. CDR3 DNA sequence: TGTGCCAGCAGCTTAGTTGTAGATACGCAGTATTTT. Amino acids: CASSLVVDTQYF.